The 5 T cell receptor beta chains below all came from one sample that was sequenced in a study of blood T cell repertoires in COVID-19. The repertoire was sequenced with immunoSEQ multiplex PCR; TCRdb's copy has only in-frame clones and lacks some. The sample consists of approximately 210,000 clones, 70% to 85% of them appearing once. Sequences were obtained from PBMCs or T cells enriched from blood (not recorded which). The source of these receptors is a middle-aged man who had recovered from COVID-19.

The V call is TRBV12-3 or TRBV12-4, the J call TRBJ1-5; D call uncertain. The CDR3 contains 13 residues. V lost 2 bases and J 4 bases, leaving 6 bases between the germline ends. The CDR3 nucleotides read TGTGCCAGCAGTTTATTCAGGAATCAGCCCCAGCATTTT. It translates to CASSLFRNQPQHF.

In its sample, this clone was seen a few times. The chain is built from TRBV12-3 or TRBV12-4 and TRBJ1-2, with D perhaps matching TRBD1 (5 bases). Between the trimmed V and J ends, which lost 3 bases and 5 bases, there was a span of 10 bases. The CDR3 spans 13 residues. CDR3 region: CASSFRGGYGYTF. The CDR3, as DNA: TGTGCCAGCAGTTTCCGGGGGGGATATGGCTACACCTTC.

The V and J genes are TRBV7-2 and TRBJ2-2; maybe TRBD2 (6 bases). Germline-derived CDR1 and CDR2 are SGHTA and FQGNSA. CDR3 length: 17 amino acids. Trimming left V 3 bases short and J 2 bases short, with 16 bases between. This CDR3 reads CASSLSPGLPNTGELFF. In nucleotides, the CDR3 is TGTGCCAGCAGCTTGTCCCCGGGACTCCCTAACACCGGGGAGCTGTTTTTT.

The rearrangement uses TRBV5-1 and TRBJ2-7, with a possible D match to TRBD1 (6 bases). Trimming took off 2 bases at V and 6 bases at J, with 9 bases between the two ends. Germline CDR1 SGHRS, CDR2 YFSETQ. This CDR3 is 12 amino acids long. The CDR3 nucleotides are TGCGCCAGCAGCTTCTCAGGGGCCGAGCAGTACTTC. As protein: CASSFSGAEQYF.

This clone was observed a handful of times. This chain joins TRBV2 and TRBJ1-3; 11 nucleotides agree with TRBD1. CDR1 SNHLY and CDR2 FYNNEI come from the germline V gene. CDR3 length equals 15 residues. J was trimmed by 9 bases and V by 6 bases; bases with no gene match: 10. CDR3 in amino acids: CASSGDRGIVITIYF. The CDR3 DNA sequence: TGTGCCAGCAGCGGGGACAGGGGGATAGTTATCACCATATATTTT.